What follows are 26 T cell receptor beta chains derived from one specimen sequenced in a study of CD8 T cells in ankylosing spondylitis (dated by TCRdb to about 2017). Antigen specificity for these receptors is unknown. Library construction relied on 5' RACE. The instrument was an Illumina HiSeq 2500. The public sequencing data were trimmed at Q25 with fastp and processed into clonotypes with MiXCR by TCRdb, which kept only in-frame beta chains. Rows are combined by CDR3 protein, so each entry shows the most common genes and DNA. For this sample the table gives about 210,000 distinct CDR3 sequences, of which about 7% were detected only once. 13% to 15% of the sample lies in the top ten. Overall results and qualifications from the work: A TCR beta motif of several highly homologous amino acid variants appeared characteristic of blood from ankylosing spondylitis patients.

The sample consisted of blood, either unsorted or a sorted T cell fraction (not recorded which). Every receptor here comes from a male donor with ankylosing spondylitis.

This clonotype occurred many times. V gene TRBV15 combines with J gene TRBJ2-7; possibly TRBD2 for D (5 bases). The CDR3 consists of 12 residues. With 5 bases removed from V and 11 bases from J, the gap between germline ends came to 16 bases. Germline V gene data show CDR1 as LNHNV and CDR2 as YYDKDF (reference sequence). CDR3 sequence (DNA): TGTGCCACCAGCGTATCGGGATCGGTCGAGTACTTC. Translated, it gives CATSVSGSVEYF.

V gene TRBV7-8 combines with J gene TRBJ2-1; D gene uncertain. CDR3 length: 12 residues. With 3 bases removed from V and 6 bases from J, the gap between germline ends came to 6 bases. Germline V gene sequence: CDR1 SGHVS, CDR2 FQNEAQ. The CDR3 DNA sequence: TGTGCCAGCAGCTTCGAATTCAATGAGCAGTTCTTC. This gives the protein CASSFEFNEQFF.

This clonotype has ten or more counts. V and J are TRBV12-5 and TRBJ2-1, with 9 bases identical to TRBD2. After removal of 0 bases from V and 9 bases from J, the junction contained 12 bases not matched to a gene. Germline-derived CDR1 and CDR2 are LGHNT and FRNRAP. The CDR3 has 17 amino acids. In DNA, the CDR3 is TGTGCTAGTGGTTTGGTACTGAGCGGGAGGCAAACTGTTGAGCAGTTCTTC. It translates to CASGLVLSGRQTVEQFF.

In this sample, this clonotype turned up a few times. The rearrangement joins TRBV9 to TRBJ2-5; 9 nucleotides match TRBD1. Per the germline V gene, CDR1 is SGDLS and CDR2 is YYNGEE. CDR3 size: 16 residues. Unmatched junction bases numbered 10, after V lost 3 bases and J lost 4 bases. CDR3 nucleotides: TGTGCCAGCAGCGCCTGGGACAGGGCCCCGAGAGAGACCCAGTACTTC. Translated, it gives CASSAWDRAPRETQYF. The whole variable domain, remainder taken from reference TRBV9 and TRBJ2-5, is DSGVTQTPKHLITATGQRVTLRCSPRSGDLSVYWYQQSLDQGLQFLIQYYNGEERAKGNILERFSAQQFPDLHSELNLSSLELGDSALYFCASSAWDRAPRETQYFGPGTRLLVL.

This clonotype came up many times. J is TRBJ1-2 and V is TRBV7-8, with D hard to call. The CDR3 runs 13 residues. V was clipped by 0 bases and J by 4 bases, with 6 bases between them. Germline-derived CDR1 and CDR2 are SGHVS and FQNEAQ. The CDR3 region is CASSLAVGYGYTF. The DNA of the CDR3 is TGTGCCAGCAGCTTAGCCGTCGGCTATGGCTACACCTTC.

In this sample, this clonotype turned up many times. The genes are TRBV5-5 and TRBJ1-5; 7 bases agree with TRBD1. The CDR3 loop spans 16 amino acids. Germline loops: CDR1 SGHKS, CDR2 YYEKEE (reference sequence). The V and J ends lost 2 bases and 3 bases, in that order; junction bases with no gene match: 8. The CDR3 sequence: CASSFLLGTANQPQHF. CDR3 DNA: TGTGCCAGCAGCTTTCTCCTGGGGACAGCCAATCAGCCCCAGCATTTT.

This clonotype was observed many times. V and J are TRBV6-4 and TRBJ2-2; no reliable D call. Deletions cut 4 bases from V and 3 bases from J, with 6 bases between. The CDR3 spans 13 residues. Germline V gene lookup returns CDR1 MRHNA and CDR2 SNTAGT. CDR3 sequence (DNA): TGTGCCAGCAGTGGGGCGGACACCGGGGAGCTGTTTTTT. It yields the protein CASSGADTGELFF.

This CDR3 is CAWSVGQMGTEAFF. The CDR3 DNA is TGTGCCTGGAGTGTGGGTCAGATGGGCACTGAAGCTTTCTTT. The rearrangement joins TRBV30 to TRBJ1-1, with no clear D. The length of the CDR3 is 14 residues. The germline V and J ends were trimmed by 0 bases and 4 bases, with 12 bases remaining between them. From germline, CDR1 is GTSNPN and CDR2 SVGIG (reference sequence).

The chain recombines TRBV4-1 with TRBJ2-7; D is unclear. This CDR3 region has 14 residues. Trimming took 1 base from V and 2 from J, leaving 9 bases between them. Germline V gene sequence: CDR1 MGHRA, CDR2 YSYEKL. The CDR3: CASSQVVGAYEQYF. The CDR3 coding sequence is TGCGCCAGCAGCCAAGTAGTGGGTGCCTACGAGCAGTACTTC.

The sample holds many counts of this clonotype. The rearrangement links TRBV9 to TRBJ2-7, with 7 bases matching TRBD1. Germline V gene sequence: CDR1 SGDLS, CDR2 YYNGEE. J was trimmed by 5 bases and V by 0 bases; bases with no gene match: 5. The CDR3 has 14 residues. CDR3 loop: CASSVGGGRDEQYF. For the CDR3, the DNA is TGTGCCAGCAGCGTAGGAGGGGGCCGGGACGAGCAGTACTTC.

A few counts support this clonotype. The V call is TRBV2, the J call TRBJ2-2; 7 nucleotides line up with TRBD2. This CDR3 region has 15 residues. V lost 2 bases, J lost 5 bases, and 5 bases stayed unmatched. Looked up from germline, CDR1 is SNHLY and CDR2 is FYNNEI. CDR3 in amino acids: CASSEFDGGTGELFF. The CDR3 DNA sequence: TGTGCCAGCAGTGAATTCGACGGGGGGACCGGGGAGCTGTTTTTT.

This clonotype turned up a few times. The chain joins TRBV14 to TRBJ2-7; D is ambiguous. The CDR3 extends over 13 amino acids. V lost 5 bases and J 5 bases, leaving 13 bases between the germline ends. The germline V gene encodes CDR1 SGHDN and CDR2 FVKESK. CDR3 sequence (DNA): TGTGCCAGCAGCTCCCAGCAGTTCAACGAGCAGTACTTC. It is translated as CASSSQQFNEQYF.

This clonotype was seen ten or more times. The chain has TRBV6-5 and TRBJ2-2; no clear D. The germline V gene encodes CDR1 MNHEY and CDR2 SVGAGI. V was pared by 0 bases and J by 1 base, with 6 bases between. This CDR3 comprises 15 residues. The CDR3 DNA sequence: TGTGCCAGCAGTTACTCGGTAGTGAACACCGGGGAGCTGTTTTTT. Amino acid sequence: CASSYSVVNTGELFF.

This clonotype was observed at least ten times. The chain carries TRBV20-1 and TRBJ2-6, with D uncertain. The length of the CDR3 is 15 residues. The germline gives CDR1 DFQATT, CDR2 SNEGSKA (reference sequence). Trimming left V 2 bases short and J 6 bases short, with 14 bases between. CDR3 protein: CSARSRRLEANVLTF. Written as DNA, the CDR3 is TGCAGTGCTAGATCCAGACGCCTTGAGGCCAACGTCCTGACTTTC.

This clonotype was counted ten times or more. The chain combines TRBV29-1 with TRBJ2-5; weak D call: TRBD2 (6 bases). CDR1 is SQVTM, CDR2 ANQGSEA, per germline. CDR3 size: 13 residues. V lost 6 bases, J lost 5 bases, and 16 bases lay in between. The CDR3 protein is CSVLATLRETQYF. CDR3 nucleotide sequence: TGCAGCGTCCTAGCGACCCTCCGGGAGACCCAGTACTTC.

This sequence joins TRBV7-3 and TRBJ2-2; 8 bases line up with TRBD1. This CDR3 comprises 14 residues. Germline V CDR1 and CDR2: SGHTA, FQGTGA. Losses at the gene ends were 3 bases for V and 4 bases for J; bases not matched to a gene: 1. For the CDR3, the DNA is TGTGCCAGCAGCTTTACAGGGGGCACCGGGGAGCTGTTTTTT. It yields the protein CASSFTGGTGELFF.

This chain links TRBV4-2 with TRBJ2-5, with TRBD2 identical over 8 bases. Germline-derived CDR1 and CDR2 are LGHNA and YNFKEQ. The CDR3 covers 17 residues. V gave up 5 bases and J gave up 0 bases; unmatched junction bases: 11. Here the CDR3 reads CASSAGGLVPYQETQYF. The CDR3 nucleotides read TGTGCCAGCAGCGCCGGGGGACTAGTTCCTTACCAAGAGACCCAGTACTTC.

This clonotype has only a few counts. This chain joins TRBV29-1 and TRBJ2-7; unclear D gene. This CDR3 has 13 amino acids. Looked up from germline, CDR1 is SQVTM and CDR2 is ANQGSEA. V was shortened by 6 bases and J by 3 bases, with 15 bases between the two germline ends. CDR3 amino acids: CSVAPVDFYEQYF. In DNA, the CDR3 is TGCAGCGTCGCGCCAGTTGATTTCTACGAGCAGTACTTC.

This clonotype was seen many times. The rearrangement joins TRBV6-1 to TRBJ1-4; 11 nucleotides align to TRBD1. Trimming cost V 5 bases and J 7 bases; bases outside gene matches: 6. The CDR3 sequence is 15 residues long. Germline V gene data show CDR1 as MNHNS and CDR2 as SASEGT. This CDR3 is CASSQRTGGFEKLFF. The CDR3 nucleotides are TGTGCCAGCAGTCAAAGGACAGGGGGCTTTGAAAAACTGTTTTTT.

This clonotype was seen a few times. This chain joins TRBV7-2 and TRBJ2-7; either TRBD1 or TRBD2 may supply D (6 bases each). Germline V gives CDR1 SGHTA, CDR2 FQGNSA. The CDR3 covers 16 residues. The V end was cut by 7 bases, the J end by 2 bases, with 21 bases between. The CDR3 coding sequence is TGTGCCAGCACCCCCAAGGCGGGACACCTCGCCTACGAGCAGTACTTC. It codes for CASTPKAGHLAYEQYF.

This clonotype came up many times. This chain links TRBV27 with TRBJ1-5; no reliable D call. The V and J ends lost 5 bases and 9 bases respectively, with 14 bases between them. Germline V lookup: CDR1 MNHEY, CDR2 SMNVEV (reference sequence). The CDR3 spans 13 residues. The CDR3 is CASSTSGQLPQHF. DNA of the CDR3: TGTGCCAGCAGTACCTCCGGGCAATTGCCCCAGCATTTT.

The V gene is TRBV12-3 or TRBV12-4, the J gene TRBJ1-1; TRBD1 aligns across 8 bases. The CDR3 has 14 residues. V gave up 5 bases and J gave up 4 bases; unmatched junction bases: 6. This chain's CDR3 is CASSQTGVSTEAFF. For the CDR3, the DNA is TGTGCCAGCAGTCAGACAGGGGTTAGCACTGAAGCTTTCTTT.

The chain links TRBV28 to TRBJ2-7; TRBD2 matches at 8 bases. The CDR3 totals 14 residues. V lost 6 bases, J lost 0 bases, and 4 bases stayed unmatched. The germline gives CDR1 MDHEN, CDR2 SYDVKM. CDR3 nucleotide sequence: TGTGCCAGCAGACTAGCGGATAGCTCCTACGAGCAGTACTTC. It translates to CASRLADSSYEQYF.

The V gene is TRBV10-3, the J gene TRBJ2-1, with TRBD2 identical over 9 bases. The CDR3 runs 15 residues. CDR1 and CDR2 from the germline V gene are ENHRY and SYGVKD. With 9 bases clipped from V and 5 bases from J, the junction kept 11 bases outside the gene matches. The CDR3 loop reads CAINSLAGTDNEQFF. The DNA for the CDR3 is TGTGCCATAAACTCCCTAGCGGGGACAGACAATGAGCAGTTCTTC.

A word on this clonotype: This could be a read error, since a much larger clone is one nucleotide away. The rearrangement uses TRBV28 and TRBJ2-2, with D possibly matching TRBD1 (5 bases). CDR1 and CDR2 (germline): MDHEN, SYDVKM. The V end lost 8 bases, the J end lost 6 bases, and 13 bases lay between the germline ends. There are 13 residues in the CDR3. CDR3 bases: TGTGCCAGCTCACCCAGGGCTCCCGGGGAGCTGTTTTTT. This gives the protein CASSPRAPGELFF.

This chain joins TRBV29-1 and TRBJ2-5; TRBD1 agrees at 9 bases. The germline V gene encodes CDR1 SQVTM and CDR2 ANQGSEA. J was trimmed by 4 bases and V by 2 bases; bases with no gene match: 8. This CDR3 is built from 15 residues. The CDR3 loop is CSVERGQGWGETQYF. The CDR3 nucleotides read TGCAGCGTTGAAAGGGGACAGGGATGGGGAGAGACCCAGTACTTC. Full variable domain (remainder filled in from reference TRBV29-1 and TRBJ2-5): SAVISQKPSRDICQRGTSLTIQCQVDSQVTMMFWYRQQPGQSLTLIATANQGSEATYESGFVIDKFPISRPNLTFSTLTVSNMSPEDSSIYLCSVERGQGWGETQYFGPGTRLLVL.